This note documents a single T cell receptor (beta chain) sequence. This specimen belongs to a study of blood T cell repertoires in COVID-19. The CDR3 is 14 amino acids. The germline CDR1 and CDR2 sequences are SGHRS and YFSETQ. V was trimmed by 0 bases and J by 0 bases, leaving 3 bases between them. This table comes from immunoSEQ multiplex PCR, and its TCRdb copy is limited to in-frame clones, with some not included. Among about 130,000 clones, roughly three quarters were seen once, and the ten largest hold roughly 5.1%. Sequences were obtained from peripheral blood. The clonotype comes from a woman aged 70 to 79 with COVID-19, enrolled during active disease. The chain recombines TRBV5-1 with TRBJ2-2; D is unclear. CDR3 protein: CASSLASNTGELFF. The CDR3 nucleotides read TGCGCCAGCAGCTTGGCTTCGAACACCGGGGAGCTGTTTTTT.